This TCR beta chain came from a study of blood T cell repertoires in COVID-19. Profiling relied on immunoSEQ multiplex PCR, and the TCRdb table lists in-frame clones only, not all of them. The table records roughly 130,000 clones, approximately 86% of them present only once. This CDR3 is 15 amino acids long. CDR1 and CDR2 from the germline V gene are MNHEY and SMNVEV (reference sequence). J was trimmed by 2 bases and V by 3 bases; bases with no gene match: 3. Participants were placed into cohorts based on the clinical history they reported. The chain links TRBV27 to TRBJ1-2; 10 positions match TRBD1. Sequencing input: PBMCs or T cells enriched from blood (not recorded which). The source of this sequence is a woman in her forties or fifties who had recovered from COVID-19. The CDR3 DNA reads as TGTGCCAGCAGTTTCAGACAGGGGGCCAACTATGGCTACACCTTC. Amino acids: CASSFRQGANYGYTF.